This TCR beta chain was documented in a study of blood T cell repertoires in COVID-19. Study-level information: Samples representing acute and convalescent COVID-19 were sourced from the United States, Italy and Spain. The analysed material was cDNA or gDNA that came from T cells, B-cell-depleted T cells, or PBMCs.

V dropped 5 bases and J dropped 0; count of bases not matched to a gene: 5. The CDR3 covers 15 residues. Germline assignment: CDR1 MDHEN and CDR2 SYDVKM. Measured with immunoSEQ multiplex PCR; TCRdb has only the in-frame clones, and not every one. The sample lists 85,000 or so clones, about four fifths seen once, with approximately 40% in the top ten. This clone was observed a single time. The chain has TRBV28 and TRBJ2-7; 9 positions agree with TRBD1. Sequenced: peripheral blood. The sequence derives from a man older than 75 with acute or convalescent COVID-19. CDR3 residues: CASSRTGAYSYEQYF. The CDR3 DNA is TGTGCCAGCAGTAGGACAGGGGCCTACTCCTACGAGCAGTACTTC.